Each of the 7 T cell receptor beta chains below was sequenced from the same sample in a study of cytomegalovirus exposure and HLA in healthy donors. PCR used 60 Vbeta primers and 13 Jbeta primers. TCRdb's table, derived via immunoSEQ multiplex PCR, lists solely in-frame clones and lacks some. The sample yields around 200,000 clones, about 81% seen once. The sequenced material came from PBMCs. Receptor source: a woman between 40 and 50 years old in good health and CMV-seronegative.

The chain employs TRBV2 and TRBJ2-5; TRBD2 agrees at 12 bases. V lost 4 bases to trimming and J lost 6 bases; unmatched junction nucleotides: 9. The CDR3 length is 16 residues. CDR1 and CDR2 from the germline V gene are SNHLY and FYNNEI. The CDR3 protein is CASSARLAGDIKTQYF. The CDR3 bases are TGTGCCAGCAGTGCGCGACTAGCGGGAGATATTAAGACCCAGTACTTC.

About this clone itself: Within the sample, other DNA sequences also encode this same CDR3. V gene TRBV5-4 combines with J gene TRBJ1-2; 7 bases line up with TRBD1. Germline CDR1 SGHNT, CDR2 YYREEE (reference sequence). V lost 5 bases to trimming and J lost 3 bases; unmatched junction nucleotides: 7. The CDR3 is 14 residues long. The CDR3 DNA follows: TGTGCCAGCAGGAGAGGACAGGACGACTATGGCTACACCTTC. As protein: CASRRGQDDYGYTF.

In nucleotides, the CDR3 is TGTGCCAGCAGCCCCCAAGCGGGACCCCGCTATGAGCAGTTCTTC. Translating it yields CASSPQAGPRYEQFF. The rearrangement uses TRBV7-7 and TRBJ2-1, with TRBD2 matching over 7 bases. Looked up from germline, CDR1 is SSHAT and CDR2 is FNYEAQ (reference sequence). The CDR3 is 15 amino acids. V lost 5 bases and J lost 8; bases outside the gene matches: 12.

This clone was counted once. Within the sample, other DNA sequences also encode this same CDR3. The chain couples TRBV5-1 to TRBJ2-7, with 11 bases fitting TRBD2. This CDR3 is 15 amino acids long. The junction had 4 bases not matched to a gene; V was cut back by 4 bases and J by 1 base. CDR1 and CDR2 (germline): SGHRS, YFSETQ. Here the CDR3 reads CASSLGTSGSYEQYF. CDR3 DNA sequence: TGCGCCAGCAGCCTGGGGACTAGCGGATCCTACGAGCAGTACTTC.

The J gene is TRBJ2-1, the V gene TRBV7-8; maybe TRBD2 (6 bases). V dropped 5 bases and J dropped 0 bases, with 11 bases sitting between them. Per the germline V gene, CDR1 is SGHVS and CDR2 is FQNEAQ. This CDR3 has 15 amino acids. The CDR3 loop reads CASSPRGSSYNEQFF. CDR3 DNA: TGTGCCAGCAGCCCTCGGGGGAGCTCCTACAATGAGCAGTTCTTC. Combining the CDR3 with reference TRBV7-8 and TRBJ2-1 gives the whole variable domain GAGVSQSPRYKVAKRGQDVALRCDPISGHVSLFWYQQALGQGPEFLTYFQNEAQLDKSGLPSDRFFAERPEGSVSTLKIQRTQQEDSAVYLCASSPRGSSYNEQFFGPGTRLTVL.

The J gene is TRBJ2-7, the V gene TRBV27, with TRBD2 matching 8 bases. The CDR3 totals 14 residues. V was clipped by 5 bases and J by 0 bases; unmatched bases: 3. The V gene's germline CDR1 is MNHEY and CDR2 SMNVEV (reference sequence). This CDR3 reads CASSAGTSSYEQYF. CDR3 DNA sequence: TGTGCCAGCAGTGCCGGGACTAGCTCCTACGAGCAGTACTTC.

The V gene is TRBV12-2, the J gene TRBJ2-7; the table's D call of TRBD1 was not tested on the DNA. TRBV12-2 is assigned pseudogene status. There are 19 residues in the CDR3. This CDR3 is CASRLGPRPRQSAAYEQYF. The CDR3 DNA sequence: TGTGCAAGTCGCTTAGGCCCCCGCCCCCGACAGTCGGCAGCCTACGAGCAGTACTTC.